This TCR beta chain was found in a study of blood T cell repertoires in COVID-19. About this clone itself: At the DNA level, this CDR3 is encoded by other sequences in the same sample as well.

CDR1 and CDR2 from the germline V gene are SGHTA and FQGNSA. The CDR3 has 16 amino acids. After removal of 0 bases from V and 4 bases from J, the junction contained 4 bases not matched to a gene. Only in-frame clones appear in the TCRdb table, and some are missing; sequencing was by immunoSEQ multiplex PCR. The sample has 200,000 to 250,000 clones, about 82% seen once. The sequencing input was peripheral blood. The TCR was taken from a woman aged 55 to 70 with active or convalescent COVID-19. The chain joins TRBV7-2 to TRBJ2-1; 9 bases are shared with TRBD2. The CDR3 loop reads CASSLAAGGAYNEQFF. The CDR3 bases are TGTGCCAGCAGCTTAGCTGCGGGAGGGGCATACAATGAGCAGTTCTTC.